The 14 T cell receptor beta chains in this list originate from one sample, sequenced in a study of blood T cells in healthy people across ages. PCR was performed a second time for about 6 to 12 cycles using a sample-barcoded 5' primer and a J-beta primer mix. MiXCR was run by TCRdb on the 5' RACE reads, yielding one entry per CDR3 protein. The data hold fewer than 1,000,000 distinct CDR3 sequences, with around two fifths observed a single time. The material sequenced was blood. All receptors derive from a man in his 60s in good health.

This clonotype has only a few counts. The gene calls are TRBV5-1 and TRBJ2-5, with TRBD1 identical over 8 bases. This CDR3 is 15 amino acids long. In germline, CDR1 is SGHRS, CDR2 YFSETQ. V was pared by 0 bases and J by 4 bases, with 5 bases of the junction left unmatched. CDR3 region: CASSLGAGGRETQYF. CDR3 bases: TGCGCCAGCAGCTTGGGGGCAGGGGGCAGAGAGACCCAGTACTTC.

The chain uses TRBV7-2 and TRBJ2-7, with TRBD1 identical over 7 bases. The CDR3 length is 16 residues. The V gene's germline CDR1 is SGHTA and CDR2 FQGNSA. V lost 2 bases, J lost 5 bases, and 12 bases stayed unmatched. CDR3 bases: TGTGCCAGCAGCTTAAGACAGGGAGTCAGTCAGAACGAGCAGTACTTC. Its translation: CASSLRQGVSQNEQYF. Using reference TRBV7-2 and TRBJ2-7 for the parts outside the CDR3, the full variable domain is GAGVSQSPSNKVTEKGKDVELRCDPISGHTALYWYRQSLGQGLEFLIYFQGNSAPDKSGLPSDRFSAERTGGSVSTLTIQRTQQEDSAVYLCASSLRQGVSQNEQYFGPGTRLTVT.

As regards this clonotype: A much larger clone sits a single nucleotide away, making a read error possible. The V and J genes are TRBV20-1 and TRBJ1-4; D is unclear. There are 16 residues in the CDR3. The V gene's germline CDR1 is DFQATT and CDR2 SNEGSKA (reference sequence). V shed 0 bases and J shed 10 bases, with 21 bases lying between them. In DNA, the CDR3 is TGCAGTGCTAGAGAACTTGGGGTGGGCCCCTTGGGAAAACTGTTTTTT. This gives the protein CSARELGVGPLGKLFF.

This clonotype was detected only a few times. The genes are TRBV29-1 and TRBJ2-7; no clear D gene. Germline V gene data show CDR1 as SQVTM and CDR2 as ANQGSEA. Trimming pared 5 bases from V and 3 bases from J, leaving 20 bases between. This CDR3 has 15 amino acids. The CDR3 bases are TGCAGCGTTTCGGACCCAACTAAGAGCTACTACGAGCAGTACTTC. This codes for CSVSDPTKSYYEQYF.

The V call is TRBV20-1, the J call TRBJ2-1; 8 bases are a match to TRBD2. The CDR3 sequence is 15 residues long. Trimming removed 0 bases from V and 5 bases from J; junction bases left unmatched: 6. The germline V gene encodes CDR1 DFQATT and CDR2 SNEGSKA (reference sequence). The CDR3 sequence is CSARDAGLAHNEQFF. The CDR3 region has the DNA TGCAGTGCTAGAGATGCTGGACTAGCTCACAATGAGCAGTTCTTC.

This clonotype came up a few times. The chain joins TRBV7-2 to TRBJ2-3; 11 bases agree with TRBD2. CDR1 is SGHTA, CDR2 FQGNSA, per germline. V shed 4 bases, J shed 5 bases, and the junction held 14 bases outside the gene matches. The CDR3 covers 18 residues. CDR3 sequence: CASSYPRGSGGARDTQYF. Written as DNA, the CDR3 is TGTGCCAGCAGCTATCCGAGGGGTAGCGGGGGGGCCCGAGATACGCAGTATTTT.

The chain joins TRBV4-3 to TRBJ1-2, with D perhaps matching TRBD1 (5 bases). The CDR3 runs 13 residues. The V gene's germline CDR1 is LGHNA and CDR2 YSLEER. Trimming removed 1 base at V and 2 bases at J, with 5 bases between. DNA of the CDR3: TGCGCCAGCAGCCAAGGGGACAACTATGGCTACACCTTC. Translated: CASSQGDNYGYTF.

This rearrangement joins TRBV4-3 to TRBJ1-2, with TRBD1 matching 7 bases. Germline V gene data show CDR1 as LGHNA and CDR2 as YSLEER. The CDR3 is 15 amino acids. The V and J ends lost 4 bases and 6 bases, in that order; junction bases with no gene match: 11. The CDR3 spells CASSPTDRNFHGYTF. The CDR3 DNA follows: TGCGCCAGCAGCCCGACGGACAGGAACTTCCATGGCTACACCTTC.

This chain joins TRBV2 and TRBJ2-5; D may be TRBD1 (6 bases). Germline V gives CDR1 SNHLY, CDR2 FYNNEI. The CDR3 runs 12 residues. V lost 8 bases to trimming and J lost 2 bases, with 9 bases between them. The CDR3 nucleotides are TGTGCCAGCGGGGGACAACAAGAGACCCAGTACTTC. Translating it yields CASGGQQETQYF.

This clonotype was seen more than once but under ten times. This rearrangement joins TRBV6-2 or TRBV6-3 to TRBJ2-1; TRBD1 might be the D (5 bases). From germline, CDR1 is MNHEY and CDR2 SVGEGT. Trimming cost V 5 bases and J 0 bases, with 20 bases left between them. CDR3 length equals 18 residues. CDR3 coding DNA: TGTGCCAGCAGTCAACCAATCACAGGAGATAGCTCCTACAATGAGCAGTTCTTC. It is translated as CASSQPITGDSSYNEQFF.

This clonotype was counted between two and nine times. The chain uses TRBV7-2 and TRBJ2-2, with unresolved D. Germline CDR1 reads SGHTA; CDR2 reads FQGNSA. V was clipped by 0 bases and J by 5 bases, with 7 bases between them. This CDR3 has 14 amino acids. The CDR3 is CASSLAPGTGELFF. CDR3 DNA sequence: TGTGCCAGCAGCTTAGCTCCTGGAACCGGGGAGCTGTTTTTT.

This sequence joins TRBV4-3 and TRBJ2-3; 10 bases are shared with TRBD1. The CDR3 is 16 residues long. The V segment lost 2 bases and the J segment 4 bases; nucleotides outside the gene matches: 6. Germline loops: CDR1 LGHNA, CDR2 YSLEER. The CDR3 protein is CASSQTTGGKADTQYF. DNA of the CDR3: TGCGCCAGCAGCCAAACGACAGGGGGCAAGGCAGATACGCAGTATTTT.

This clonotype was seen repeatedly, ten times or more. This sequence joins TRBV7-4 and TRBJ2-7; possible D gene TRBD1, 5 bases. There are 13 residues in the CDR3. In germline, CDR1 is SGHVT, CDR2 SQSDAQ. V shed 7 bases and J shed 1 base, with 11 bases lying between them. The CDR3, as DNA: TGTGCCAGCACCAGGGTTTTGTCCTACGAGCAGTACTTC. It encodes CASTRVLSYEQYF.

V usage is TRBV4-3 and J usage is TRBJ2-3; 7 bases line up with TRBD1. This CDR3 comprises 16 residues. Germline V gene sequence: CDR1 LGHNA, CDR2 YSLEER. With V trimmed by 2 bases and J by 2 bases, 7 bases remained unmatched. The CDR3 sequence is CASSQSGQSLTDTQYF. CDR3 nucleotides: TGCGCCAGCAGCCAATCGGGACAGTCTCTCACAGATACGCAGTATTTT.